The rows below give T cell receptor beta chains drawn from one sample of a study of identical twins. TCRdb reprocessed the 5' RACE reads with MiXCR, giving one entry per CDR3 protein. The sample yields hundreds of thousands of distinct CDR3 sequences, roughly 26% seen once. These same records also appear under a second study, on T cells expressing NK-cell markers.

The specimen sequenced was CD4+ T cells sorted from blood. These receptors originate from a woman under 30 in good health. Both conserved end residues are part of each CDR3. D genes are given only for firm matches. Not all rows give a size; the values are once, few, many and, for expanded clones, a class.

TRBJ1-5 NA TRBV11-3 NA CASSLDPRQPQHF TGTGCCAGCAGCTTAGATCCTCGACAGCCCCAGCATTTT
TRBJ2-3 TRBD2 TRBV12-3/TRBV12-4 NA CASSSGLAGRTDTQYF TGTGCCAGCAGTTCGGGACTAGCGGGGCGCACAGATACGCAGTATTTT
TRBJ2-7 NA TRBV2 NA CASRVQGRYLHEQYF TGTGCCAGCAGGGTACAGGGGAGGTATCTCCACGAGCAGTACTTC
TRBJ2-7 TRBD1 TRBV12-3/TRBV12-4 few CASSMGQGIESSGEQYF TGTGCCAGCAGTATGGGACAGGGGATCGAAAGTTCTGGGGAGCAGTACTTC
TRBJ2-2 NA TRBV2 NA CASSEARGNTGELFF TGTGCCAGCAGTGAAGCCAGGGGGAACACCGGGGAGCTGTTTTTT
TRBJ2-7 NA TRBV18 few CASSPLKGGRDEQYF TGTGCCAGCTCACCCCTGAAAGGGGGTAGGGACGAGCAGTACTTC
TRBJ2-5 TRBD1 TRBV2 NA CASSVDRVAVETQYF TGTGCCAGCAGTGTCGACAGGGTTGCGGTAGAGACCCAGTACTTC
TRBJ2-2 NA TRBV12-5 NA CASGFPEGSTGELFF TGTGCTAGTGGTTTCCCTGAGGGGAGCACCGGGGAGCTGTTTTTT
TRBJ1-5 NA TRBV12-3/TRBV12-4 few CASSLAQGYQPQHF TGTGCCAGCAGTTTAGCGCAGGGGTATCAGCCCCAGCATTTT
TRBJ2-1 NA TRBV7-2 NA CASRRPPNEQFF TGTGCCAGCAGGCGACCACCTAATGAGCAGTTCTTC
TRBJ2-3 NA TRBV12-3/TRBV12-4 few CASSSLPGTSTDTQYF TGTGCCAGCAGCTCCTTACCGGGAACTAGCACAGATACGCAGTATTTT
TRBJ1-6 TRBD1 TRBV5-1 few CASSTGTGESPLHF TGCGCCAGCAGCACCGGGACAGGGGAGTCACCCCTCCACTTT
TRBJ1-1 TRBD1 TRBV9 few CASSVGTGGESEAFF TGTGCCAGCAGCGTAGGGACAGGAGGAGAGTCTGAAGCTTTCTTT
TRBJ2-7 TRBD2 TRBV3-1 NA CASSQGAGGPYEQYF TGTGCCAGCAGCCAGGGAGCGGGAGGTCCGTACGAGCAGTACTTC
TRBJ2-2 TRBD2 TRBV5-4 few CASSETSGGRGGELFF TGTGCCAGCAGCGAGACTAGCGGGGGACGTGGCGGGGAGCTGTTTTTT
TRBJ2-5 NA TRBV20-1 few CSANGLLEETQYF TGCAGTGCGAACGGCTTACTAGAAGAGACCCAGTACTTC
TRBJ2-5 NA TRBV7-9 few CASSPGWGPETQYF TGTGCCAGCAGCCCGGGGTGGGGCCCCGAGACCCAGTACTTC
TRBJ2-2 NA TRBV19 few CASHNREGGELFF TGTGCCAGCCACAACAGGGAGGGCGGGGAGCTGTTTTTT
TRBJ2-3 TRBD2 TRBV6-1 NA CASRGGTSGSYGTQYF TGTGCCAGCAGGGGAGGGACTAGCGGGAGCTATGGTACGCAGTATTTT
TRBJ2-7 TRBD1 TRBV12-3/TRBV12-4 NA CASSFPPGTVAYEQYF TGTGCCAGCAGTTTTCCACCCGGGACAGTAGCCTACGAGCAGTACTTC
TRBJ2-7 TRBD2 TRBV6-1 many CASSSSGRNLYEQYF TGTGCCAGCAGCTCCAGCGGGAGGAACCTCTACGAGCAGTACTTC
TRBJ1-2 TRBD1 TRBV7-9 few CASSKPGQIINYGYTF TGTGCCAGCAGCAAACCGGGACAGATTATTAACTATGGCTACACCTTC
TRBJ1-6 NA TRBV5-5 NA CASSLLTGRESPLHF TGTGCCAGCAGCTTGCTTACAGGAAGGGAATCACCCCTCCACTTT
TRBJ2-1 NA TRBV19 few CASSPPYNEQFF TGTGCCAGTAGTCCACCGTACAATGAGCAGTTCTTC
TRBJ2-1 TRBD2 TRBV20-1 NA CSARYLRRGAYSEQFF TGCAGTGCTAGGTACCTGAGGCGGGGGGCCTACAGTGAGCAGTTCTTC
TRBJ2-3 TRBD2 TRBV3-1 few CASSRLAGGRDTQYF TGTGCCAGCAGCCGCCTAGCGGGGGGGCGAGATACGCAGTATTTT